A single sample gave rise to the 8 T cell receptor beta chains below, sequenced in a study of blood T cell repertoires in COVID-19. The protocol was immunoSEQ multiplex PCR, while the TCRdb copy is restricted to in-frame clones and leaves out a portion. The sample contains 300,000 or so clones, about nine tenths of which appear only once. Source material: peripheral blood. The receptors stem from a middle-aged man with active or convalescent COVID-19.

The CDR3, as DNA: TGTGCCAGCAGTCGGACAGGGACTTCCTACAATGAGCAGTTCTTC. Its protein is CASSRTGTSYNEQFF. The rearrangement joins TRBV6-5 to TRBJ2-1; TRBD1 matches at 8 bases. The V gene's germline CDR1 is MNHEY and CDR2 SVGAGI. With 5 bases clipped from V and 1 base from J, the junction kept 4 bases outside the gene matches. The CDR3 contains 15 residues.

This sequence joins TRBV11-2 and TRBJ2-7; 8 bases are shared with TRBD1. This CDR3 has 13 amino acids. V lost 1 base and J lost 9; bases outside the gene matches: 5. Germline values: CDR1 SGHAT, CDR2 FQNNGV. CDR3 amino acids: CASSLAGQGRQYF. Here the CDR3 DNA reads TGTGCCAGCAGCTTAGCCGGACAGGGACGGCAGTACTTC.

This chain connects TRBV4-1 to TRBJ1-2; D not resolved. Germline loops: CDR1 MGHRA, CDR2 YSYEKL. There are 15 residues in the CDR3. The V gene lost 0 bases and the J gene lost 0 bases, with 8 bases spanning the gap. The CDR3 DNA follows: TGCGCCAGCAGCCAAGACGTGGGCCCTAACTATGGCTACACCTTC. It yields the protein CASSQDVGPNYGYTF.

J is TRBJ1-2 and V is TRBV19; 10 nucleotides match TRBD1. Per the germline V gene, CDR1 is LNHDA and CDR2 is SQIVND (reference sequence). Trimming took 7 bases from V and 5 from J; bases not matched to a gene: 7. The CDR3 runs 14 residues. The CDR3 loop is CASTATGGGYGYTF. The CDR3 nucleotides read TGTGCCAGTACCGCGACAGGGGGCGGTTATGGCTACACCTTC.

This clone occurred once. V gene TRBV7-9 combines with J gene TRBJ1-1; D may be TRBD1 (5 bases). V lost 5 bases, J lost 7 bases, and 20 bases lay in between. CDR3 size: 15 residues. Per the germline V gene, CDR1 is SEHNR and CDR2 is FQNEAQ (reference sequence). The CDR3 loop reads CASSPLGPMIGEAFF. CDR3 in DNA: TGTGCCAGCAGCCCTTTGGGGCCCATGATTGGTGAAGCTTTCTTT.

V is TRBV9 and J is TRBJ1-3; D is possibly TRBD1 (5 bases). Deletions cut 2 bases from V and 8 bases from J, with 17 bases between. Germline V gene data show CDR1 as SGDLS and CDR2 as YYNGEE. The length of the CDR3 is 15 residues. The CDR3 coding sequence is TGTGCCAGCAGCGTTGGTAGGGGCGGATCGGACACCATATATTTT. Translated: CASSVGRGGSDTIYF.

The chain employs TRBV9 and TRBJ2-1, with 8 bases aligning to TRBD2. Germline values: CDR1 SGDLS, CDR2 YYNGEE. V lost 0 bases, J lost 5 bases, and 7 bases stayed unmatched. The CDR3 sequence is 16 residues long. As DNA, the CDR3 is TGTGCCAGCAGCGTAGGCCAGCGGGGGCTCAACAATGAGCAGTTCTTC. Translating gives CASSVGQRGLNNEQFF.

Here the CDR3 reads CAWSHRGASEKLFF. The DNA for the CDR3 is TGTGCCTGGAGCCACAGGGGTGCGAGTGAAAAACTGTTTTTT. V usage is TRBV30 and J usage is TRBJ1-4, with 7 bases fitting TRBD1. Germline CDR1 is GTSNPN and CDR2 is SVGIG (reference sequence). The CDR3 is 14 amino acids. The V and J ends lost 3 bases and 7 bases, in that order; junction bases with no gene match: 8.